This is a list of T cell receptor beta chains from one sample in a study of blood T cells in healthy people across ages. TCRdb ran MiXCR on the 5' RACE reads and lists one entry per CDR3 protein. Among 600,000 to 850,000 distinct CDR3 sequences, about 42% were seen once, and the ten largest hold 20% to 25%. Specimen: blood. The receptor source for this set is a woman aged 60-75 years in good health. Both conserved end residues are part of each CDR3. Fields, in order: V gene, D gene, clone size, J gene, CDR3 protein, CDR3 DNA. D genes are given only for firm matches. Size is stated for part of the rows, as once, few or many counts, or as a class when the clone is expanded.

TRBV6-5,-,-,TRBJ2-2,CASSYSSSVPGHPNTGELFF,TGTGCCAGCAGTTACTCGAGTTCGGTCCCGGGACACCCGAACACCGGGGAGCTGTTTTTT
TRBV2,TRBD2,-,TRBJ2-3,CASSVLAATDTQYF,TGTGCCAGCAGTGTGCTAGCGGCCACAGATACGCAGTATTTT
TRBV7-3,TRBD2,-,TRBJ2-3,CPSSLFGAGGLPYADTQYF,TGTCCCAGCAGCTTGTTTGGGGCGGGGGGCCTGCCGTATGCAGATACGCAGTATTTT
TRBV6-1,TRBD1,-,TRBJ2-7,CASSEAGQGVSYEQYF,TGTGCCAGCAGTGAAGCCGGGCAGGGGGTCTCCTACGAGCAGTACTTC
TRBV7-3,TRBD1,few,TRBJ1-2,CASSLSGTGLGYTF,TGTGCCAGCAGCTTATCCGGGACAGGGCTAGGCTACACCTTC
TRBV30,TRBD1,-,TRBJ1-2,CAWRPKVGQGIAAYTF,TGTGCCTGGAGACCCAAGGTGGGACAGGGGATCGCTGCCTACACCTTC
TRBV18,-,few,TRBJ2-7,CASSPERVEQYF,TGTGCCAGCTCACCAGAACGAGTCGAGCAGTACTTC
TRBV3-1,-,few,TRBJ1-2,CASSQDGAGRGYTF,TGTGCCAGCAGCCAAGATGGGGCAGGGCGCGGCTACACCTTC
TRBV6-6,TRBD1,-,TRBJ1-1,CASRTGGENTEAFF,TGTGCCAGCAGGACAGGGGGCGAGAACACTGAAGCTTTCTTT
TRBV9,-,few,TRBJ1-1,CASSEGTPDSPRAFF,TGTGCCAGCAGCGAGGGGACACCGGATTCCCCTAGGGCTTTCTTT
TRBV20-1,TRBD2,few,TRBJ2-5,CSFGLAEETQYF,TGCAGTTTCGGACTAGCGGAAGAGACCCAGTACTTC
TRBV5-1,-,few,TRBJ2-3,CASSLSSSYNTDTQYF,TGCGCCAGCAGCCTGTCCTCTTCTTATAACACAGATACGCAGTATTTT
TRBV28,-,-,TRBJ1-6,CASSSTGLSYNSPLHF,TGTGCCAGCAGCTCTACAGGGTTGTCCTATAATTCACCCCTCCACTTT
TRBV5-1,-,-,TRBJ1-5,CASSLEGRNQPQHF,TGCGCCAGCAGCTTGGAAGGGCGCAATCAGCCCCAGCATTTT
TRBV20-1,-,-,TRBJ2-3,CSAPGRGYTDTQYF,TGCAGTGCACCGGGGCGGGGATACACAGATACGCAGTATTTT
TRBV12-3/TRBV12-4,-,many,TRBJ2-1,CASSPRRSSYNEQFF,TGTGCCAGCAGTCCGCGGAGGAGCTCCTACAATGAGCAGTTCTTC
TRBV12-3/TRBV12-4,-,few,TRBJ2-7,CASTHPEQPYEQYF,TGTGCCAGCACCCACCCCGAGCAGCCCTACGAGCAGTACTTC
TRBV30,-,-,TRBJ2-3,CAWRGVYSKTDTQYF,TGTGCCTGGAGGGGGGTATATAGTAAAACAGATACGCAGTATTTT
TRBV27,TRBD1,-,TRBJ1-5,CASSRTTGVNSNQPQHF,TGTGCCAGCAGTAGGACGACAGGGGTAAATAGCAATCAGCCCCAGCATTTT
TRBV7-2,-,-,TRBJ1-5,CASSLEGVVSNQPQHF,TGTGCCAGCAGCTTAGAGGGGGTTGTCAGCAATCAGCCCCAGCATTTT
TRBV5-1,-,-,TRBJ2-6,CASSRYTSSGANVLTF,TGCGCCAGCAGCCGCTACACATCATCTGGGGCCAACGTCCTGACTTTC
TRBV20-1,-,once,TRBJ2-5,CSARDPLVGETQYF,TGCAGTGCTAGAGATCCACTAGTAGGGGAGACCCAGTACTTC